This is a list of T cell receptor beta chains from one sample in a study of graft-versus-host responses after intestinal transplantation. Clones were read by immunoSEQ multiplex PCR, and TCRdb kept only the in-frame ones, dropping some. The sample has approximately 26,000 clones, less than 90% seen once; the top ten hold more than 0.95%. This specimen consisted of PBMCs, obtained 28 days after intestinal transplant. These receptors were obtained from a human patient who received an intestinal transplant, so some T cells may come from the graft donor. The CDR3 runs from the conserved cysteine through the conserved F or W. The order of the fields is CDR3 protein, clone size, CDR3 length, V gene. Rows give clone size only sometimes, using once, few, many, or a class for an expanded clone.

CASSYPGLAENIQYF	.	15	TRBV11-2
CASRGSGSNYGYTF	.	14	TRBV7-2
CASSIGDRVIQYF	.	13	TRBV19
CASSPRTSGIFNEQFF	.	16	TRBV27
CASSQMTEGAFKGGYTF	.	17	TRBV4-2
CASSRAGGGNQPQHF	few	15	TRBV7-9
CASSEDRGQETQYF	.	14	TRBV2
CASSLAGLDTYEQYF	.	15	TRBV11-1
CASSSFPPYEQYF	.	13	TRBV27
CSARVQETQYF	once	11	TRBV20-1
CASHIEAFF	.	9	TRBV21-1
CASSPHPYFRQGNSGNTIYF	.	20	TRBV18
CASSLGGTDYEQYF	.	14	TRBV7-6
CASSLDFSPVSYNEQFF	.	17	TRBV13
CASSGRRPEAFF	.	12	TRBV6-1
CASSGTSGSSTYEQYF	few	16	TRBV2
CATSAGTSNEQFF	few	13	TRBV15
CASSLEGLAQETQYF	.	15	TRBV7-2
CASSTGTAQQETQYF	.	15	TRBV2
CASSLSETQYF	.	11	TRBV18
CASSLWTGISNGYTF	.	15	TRBV5-6
CASSAPLTSGGYEQYF	.	16	TRBV7-9
CASSKGMQETQYF	.	13	TRBV19
CASSLEGFGEQYF	.	13	TRBV11-2
CASSSPGPGAEAFF	once	14	TRBV7-9
CVRSLGGLACPYEQYF	.	16	TRBV7-5
CASSARLVGDEQYF	.	14	TRBV5-1
CASSYRLAGGGEQYF	.	15	TRBV6-5
CASSPGGPNYGYTF	.	14	TRBV28
CATSRDRAMGNEQFF	.	15	TRBV15
CASSSYGASSYEQYF	.	15	TRBV5-4
CASSFSETGGEADTQYF	.	17	TRBV28
CASRPTSGTTDTQYF	.	15	TRBV27
CASSYSDLNTGELFF	once	15	TRBV6-6
CASSTPGLAGRETQYF	.	16	TRBV5-6
CASSQAGGGSYEQYF	few	15	TRBV4-1
CASSPTGGDGELFF	once	14	TRBV6-6
CASSLWREAKNIQYF	.	15	TRBV27
CASSLAGNYGYTF	once	13	TRBV5-1
CASSLPSGMNTGELFF	.	16	TRBV7-8
CASRTDRGNSPLHF	few	14	TRBV6-5
CASSSRDLTDTQYF	.	14	TRBV7-3
CASSTIAGGSDTQYF	.	15	TRBV7-3
CASSHRLAGGGADTQYF	once	17	TRBV4-1
CSVPPAGQETQYF	.	13	TRBV29-1
CASSLLTSTDTQYF	.	14	TRBV5-4
CASSRSGTTQTGRTDTQYF	.	19	TRBV4-2
CASSPPHRGEADTQYF	.	16	TRBV28
CATPGQRDYEQYF	.	13	TRBV12-5
CASSLRGGGETQYF	.	14	TRBV5-1
CASSQGLAGRGWDF	.	14	TRBV11-2
CASSFRGSRLDGTEAFF	.	17	TRBV5-6
CASSVGPGYNEKLFF	once	15	TRBV9
CATSTEQDRGGETQYF	.	16	TRBV15